What follows is one TCR beta chain and its context. The CDR3 covers 13 residues. Trimming at V came to 6 bases and at J to 2 bases, leaving 3 bases not matched to a gene. CDR1 is MDHEN and CDR2 is SYDVKM in the germline V gene. The table came from immunoSEQ multiplex PCR; TCRdb's copy has only in-frame clones and leaves some out. The sample gives about 58,000 clones, about 90% of which show up once; roughly 1.4% is in the top ten. This sample was included in a study of blood T cell repertoires in COVID-19. J is TRBJ1-2 and V is TRBV28; 7 bases are shared with TRBD1. This receptor was identified in a man aged 55 to 70 with acute or convalescent COVID-19. Sequenced sample: peripheral blood. CDR3 bases: TGTGCCAGCAGCCTGGACAGGAACTATGGCTACACCTTC. This sequence encodes CASSLDRNYGYTF.